A single sample is the source of the 32 T cell receptor beta chains below, sequenced in a study of graft-versus-host responses after intestinal transplantation. Their antigens are not known. Data came from immunoSEQ multiplex PCR; TCRdb stores just in-frame clones and leaves some out. The sample includes 130,000 or so clones, around nine tenths of them seen just once. The sequencing used unstimulated CD4+ T cells sorted from spleen or lymph node cells, collected before intestinal transplant. The receptor set was obtained from a human donor who received an intestinal transplant.

In nucleotides, the CDR3 is TGCAGCGTTGACGGCGGGGGGGCCTATGAGCAGTTCTTC. It encodes CSVDGGGAYEQFF. The chain employs TRBV29-1 and TRBJ2-1; 9 bases map to TRBD2. Germline values: CDR1 SQVTM, CDR2 ANQGSEA. This CDR3 region has 13 residues. Unmatched junction bases numbered 5, after V lost 3 bases and J lost 8 bases.

V and J are TRBV4-1 and TRBJ1-2; D unresolved. The germline V gene encodes CDR1 MGHRA and CDR2 YSYEKL. The CDR3 has 14 amino acids. V dropped 4 bases and J dropped 6 bases, with 15 bases sitting between them. DNA for the CDR3: TGCGCCAGCAGCCCTTTGGGCGGGGAGCATGGCTACACCTTC. Translated, it gives CASSPLGGEHGYTF.

V and J are TRBV5-4 and TRBJ1-2; D is unresolved. Germline V gives CDR1 SGHNT, CDR2 YYREEE (reference sequence). CDR3 size: 13 residues. Deletions cut 5 bases from V and 0 bases from J, with 8 bases between. CDR3 in amino acids: CASSPTSNYGYTF. In DNA, the CDR3 is TGTGCCAGCAGTCCGACTTCTAACTATGGCTACACCTTC.

In this sample, this clone turned up a few times. This sequence joins TRBV14 and TRBJ2-2; D gene uncertain. Germline CDR1 and CDR2: SGHDN and FVKESK. The CDR3 is made up of 12 amino acids. Trimming shortened V by 6 bases and J by 6 bases, and 8 bases separated the two germline ends. Written as DNA, the CDR3 is TGTGCCAGCAGTCCGACATCCGGGGAGCTGTTTTTT. Its protein product is CASSPTSGELFF.

The CDR3 DNA reads as TGTGCCAGCAGCTTAGGATCCCTCTATGGCTACACCTTC. It encodes CASSLGSLYGYTF. This chain connects TRBV7-9 to TRBJ1-2; no reliable D call. The CDR3 sequence is 13 residues long. Per the germline V gene, CDR1 is SEHNR and CDR2 is FQNEAQ (reference sequence). Trimming cost V 1 base and J 4 bases, with 7 bases left between them.

The J gene is TRBJ1-2, the V gene TRBV5-8; 10 nucleotides match TRBD1. Unmatched junction bases numbered 4, after V lost 0 bases and J lost 8 bases. The CDR3 has 14 amino acids. Germline V gives CDR1 SGHTS, CDR2 YDEGEE. The CDR3 loop is CASSLEGTGVGYTF. The CDR3, as DNA: TGTGCCAGCAGCTTGGAGGGGACAGGGGTCGGCTACACCTTC.

This clone was counted once. The rearrangement uses TRBV12-2 and TRBJ1-1; the table's D call TRBD1 went unverified against the DNA. TRBV12-2 corresponds to a pseudogene. CDR3 length equals 16 residues. The CDR3 region is CASRLEGRGRISEAFF. The CDR3, as DNA: TGTGCAAGTCGCTTAGAGGGCAGGGGTCGAATCTCTGAAGCTTTCTTT.

This rearrangement joins TRBV19 to TRBJ2-4, with 7 positions matching TRBD1. Trimming at V came to 4 bases and at J to 6 bases, leaving 9 bases not matched to a gene. The CDR3 contains 15 residues. Germline V CDR1 and CDR2: LNHDA, SQIVND (reference sequence). CDR3: CASSRSDRMGNIQYF. In DNA form, the CDR3 reads TGTGCCAGTAGTAGGTCGGACAGGATGGGAAACATTCAGTACTTC.

This clone was counted a single time. The chain links TRBV19 to TRBJ1-4, with D unclear. The V gene's germline CDR1 is LNHDA and CDR2 SQIVND (reference sequence). V was cut by 3 bases and J by 6 bases, with 8 bases left in between. The CDR3 loop spans 13 amino acids. CDR3 region: CASSIQVDEKLFF. In nucleotides, the CDR3 is TGTGCCAGTAGTATCCAGGTAGATGAAAAACTGTTTTTT.

This sequence joins TRBV15 and TRBJ2-7; perhaps TRBD1 as D (6 bases). V lost 0 bases to trimming and J lost 2 bases, with 11 bases between them. The CDR3 is made up of 15 amino acids. Germline CDR1 and CDR2: LNHNV and YYDKDF (reference sequence). In DNA form, the CDR3 reads TGTGCCACCAGCAGAGAATACAGGGAGACCTACGAGCAGTACTTC. Translating it yields CATSREYRETYEQYF.

The genes are TRBV5-1 and TRBJ1-1, with 8 bases matching TRBD1. This CDR3 is built from 15 residues. V shed 6 bases and J 1 base; nucleotides not matched to a gene: 8. Germline V CDR1 and CDR2: SGHRS, YFSETQ. The CDR3 bases are TGCGCCAGCAAGGACAGGGTTAGTCCGAACACTGAAGCTTTCTTT. Its protein is CASKDRVSPNTEAFF.

The chain employs TRBV25-1 and TRBJ2-7, with D possibly being TRBD1 (5 bases). Trimming took 6 bases from V and 2 from J, leaving 8 bases between them. CDR1 MGHDK and CDR2 SYGVNS come from the germline V gene. This CDR3 has 12 amino acids. The CDR3 loop reads CASSQGPYEQYF. For the CDR3, the DNA is TGTGCCAGCAGCCAGGGTCCCTACGAGCAGTACTTC.

This chain joins TRBV2 and TRBJ1-5; 9 positions agree with TRBD1. Trimming cost V 4 bases and J 6 bases; bases outside gene matches: 16. The length of the CDR3 is 18 residues. Germline CDR1 and CDR2: SNHLY and FYNNEI. Here the CDR3 DNA reads TGTGCCAGCAGTGTCTCACCGGGACAGGGAAGGGGGACTCAGCCCCAGCATTTT. As protein: CASSVSPGQGRGTQPQHF.

This chain joins TRBV5-1 and TRBJ2-1; perhaps TRBD1 as D (5 bases). The germline gives CDR1 SGHRS, CDR2 YFSETQ. CDR3 length: 15 residues. Trimming took off 4 bases at V and 0 bases at J, with 11 bases between the two ends. CDR3 region: CASSIDSSSYNEQFF. The CDR3 bases are TGCGCCAGCAGCATTGACAGTAGCTCCTACAATGAGCAGTTCTTC.

This chain links TRBV6-5 with TRBJ1-2; maybe TRBD1 (6 bases). This CDR3 is 14 amino acids long. Germline V lookup: CDR1 MNHEY, CDR2 SVGAGI. The ends were cut back, 6 bases at V and 7 bases at J, with 18 bases in the middle. In nucleotides, the CDR3 is TGTGCCAGCAGCAACGGGCCGGGGGCGCGTGGCTACACCTTC. This codes for CASSNGPGARGYTF.

This clone was detected once. This chain joins TRBV5-5 and TRBJ1-2, with D unclear. CDR3 length: 13 amino acids. Germline V lookup: CDR1 SGHKS, CDR2 YYEKEE (reference sequence). Trimming left V 6 bases short and J 9 bases short, with 18 bases between. For the CDR3, the DNA is TGTGCCAGCAACCTAGACGGACGCCAACGCTACACCTTC. Its translation: CASNLDGRQRYTF.

The chain combines TRBV7-7 with TRBJ2-7, with TRBD2 matching 9 bases. The length of the CDR3 is 13 residues. Germline loops: CDR1 SSHAT, CDR2 FNYEAQ (reference sequence). Trimming took 1 base from V and 7 from J; bases not matched to a gene: 2. DNA of the CDR3: TGTGCCAGCAGCTTAGACCTAGCGGGGGAGCAGTACTTC. Translating gives CASSLDLAGEQYF.

V and J are TRBV4-2 and TRBJ2-5; the D gene is possibly TRBD1 (5 bases). Trimming pared 0 bases from V and 4 bases from J, leaving 12 bases between. There are 15 residues in the CDR3. Germline V gene data show CDR1 as LGHNA and CDR2 as YNFKEQ. The CDR3 bases are TGTGCCAGCAGCCAAGATAGGGGCCTACTAGAGACCCAGTACTTC. This encodes CASSQDRGLLETQYF.

This clone appeared a single time. J is TRBJ2-2 and V is TRBV5-4; D remains ambiguous. The CDR3 is made up of 15 amino acids. The ends were cut back, 0 bases at V and 0 bases at J, with 6 bases in the middle. Germline CDR1 SGHNT, CDR2 YYREEE (reference sequence). The CDR3 sequence: CASSLGRSNTGELFF. CDR3 DNA sequence: TGTGCCAGCAGCTTGGGCAGATCGAACACCGGGGAGCTGTTTTTT.

The V and J genes are TRBV10-3 and TRBJ1-2; possibly TRBD1 for D (5 bases). V gave up 9 bases and J gave up 0 bases, with 8 bases separating them. Germline V lookup: CDR1 ENHRY, CDR2 SYGVKD. The CDR3 extends over 12 amino acids. In DNA, the CDR3 is TGTGCCATTGGGACGGCTAACTATGGCTACACCTTC. This sequence encodes CAIGTANYGYTF.

The chain is built from TRBV5-4 and TRBJ1-4; D gene unclear. CDR1 is SGHNT and CDR2 is YYREEE in the germline V gene (reference sequence). This CDR3 contains 14 residues. V lost 4 bases to trimming and J lost 7 bases, with 14 bases between them. The DNA for the CDR3 is TGTGCCAGCAGCGAGGGTGGGAGGAGTGAAAAACTGTTTTTT. This sequence encodes CASSEGGRSEKLFF.

This clone was seen more than once but under ten times. This rearrangement joins TRBV7-9 to TRBJ1-6, with 8 bases identical to TRBD1. V lost 5 bases, J lost 6 bases, and 6 bases stayed unmatched. This CDR3 is built from 15 residues. Germline CDR1 SEHNR, CDR2 FQNEAQ (reference sequence). In DNA, the CDR3 is TGTGCCAGCAGCCAACCCGGACAGGGTAATTCACCCCTCCACTTT. Its protein product is CASSQPGQGNSPLHF. Together with reference TRBV7-9 and TRBJ1-6, the CDR3 gives the full variable domain: DTGVSQNPRHKITKRGQNVTFRCDPISEHNRLYWYRQTLGQGPEFLTYFQNEAQLEKSRLLSDRFSAERPKGSFSTLEIQRTEQGDSAMYLCASSQPGQGNSPLHFGNGTRLTVT.

The chain joins TRBV5-6 to TRBJ1-2; 9 positions match TRBD1. The CDR3 runs to 13 residues. Per germline, CDR1 SGHDT and CDR2 YYEEEE. The V gene end was trimmed by 6 bases and the J gene end by 7 bases; junction bases not matched to a gene: 7. This CDR3 is CASTGTGTSGYTF. CDR3 DNA sequence: TGTGCCAGCACCGGGACAGGGACAAGTGGCTACACCTTC. The entire variable domain, with the rest obtained from reference TRBV5-6 and TRBJ1-2, is as follows: DAGVTQSPTHLIKTRGQQVTLRCSPKSGHDTVSWYQQALGQGPQFIFQYYEEEERQRGNFPDRFSGHQFPNYSSELNVNALLLGDSALYLCASTGTGTSGYTFGSGTRLTVV.

The chain carries TRBV7-2 and TRBJ2-5; D may be TRBD2 (6 bases). The CDR3 length is 13 residues. With 6 bases removed from V and 0 bases from J, the gap between germline ends came to 8 bases. Per the germline V gene, CDR1 is SGHTA and CDR2 is FQGNSA. The chain's CDR3 is CASRWGDQETQYF. CDR3 DNA sequence: TGTGCCAGCAGGTGGGGGGACCAAGAGACCCAGTACTTC.

DNA of the CDR3: TGTGCCAGCAGCGCGGGGGGGGGCAAAAACATTCAGTACTTC. Translated, it gives CASSAGGGKNIQYF. The rearrangement joins TRBV9 to TRBJ2-4; TRBD2 aligns across 8 bases. Germline V gives CDR1 SGDLS, CDR2 YYNGEE. J lost 3 bases, V lost 3 bases, and 2 bases had no gene match. The CDR3 contains 14 residues.

This clone was seen a few times. The chain is built from TRBV19 and TRBJ2-2, with D possibly being TRBD1 (5 bases). CDR1 is LNHDA and CDR2 is SQIVND in the germline V gene (reference sequence). The CDR3 is 14 residues long. Trimming cost V 5 bases and J 5 bases, with 12 bases left between them. In DNA form, the CDR3 reads TGTGCCAGTAGTCCCGACAGAAGTACCGGGGAGCTGTTTTTT. Encoded protein: CASSPDRSTGELFF.

This clone showed up just once. V is TRBV6-5 and J is TRBJ2-7; the match to TRBD2 covers 7 bases. The V segment lost 2 bases and the J segment 3 bases; nucleotides outside the gene matches: 4. The CDR3 spans 14 residues. The V gene's germline CDR1 is MNHEY and CDR2 SVGAGI. The CDR3 DNA reads as TGTGCCAGCAGTTACGGCGGGAGTTACTACGAGCAGTACTTC. This codes for CASSYGGSYYEQYF.

The rearrangement uses TRBV5-1 and TRBJ1-1; the D gene is possibly TRBD1 (5 bases). Trimming stripped 4 bases from V and 1 base from J, with 11 bases between. The germline V gene encodes CDR1 SGHRS and CDR2 YFSETQ. This CDR3 spans 14 amino acids. CDR3: CASSRDSRNTEAFF. The CDR3 DNA reads as TGCGCCAGCAGCCGAGACAGCCGGAACACTGAAGCTTTCTTT.

The chain has TRBV11-1 and TRBJ2-2; D may be TRBD1 (6 bases). V was clipped by 5 bases and J by 4 bases, with 11 bases between them. The germline gives CDR1 SGHAT, CDR2 FQDESV (reference sequence). The CDR3 consists of 14 residues. The CDR3 is CASSVRQVTGELFF. The CDR3 bases are TGTGCCAGCAGCGTTAGACAGGTCACCGGGGAGCTGTTTTTT.

This clone was detected once. The V call is TRBV27, the J call TRBJ1-1, with D perhaps matching TRBD1 (5 bases). Trimming left V 4 bases short and J 5 bases short, with 11 bases between. Germline V gene lookup returns CDR1 MNHEY and CDR2 SMNVEV (reference sequence). This CDR3 has 13 amino acids. CDR3 nucleotides: TGTGCCAGCAGTTACCAGGCAGGGACTGAAGCTTTCTTT. Amino acid sequence: CASSYQAGTEAFF.

The chain joins TRBV30 to TRBJ2-7, with TRBD1 matching over 8 bases. This CDR3 comprises 13 residues. Per the germline V gene, CDR1 is GTSNPN and CDR2 is SVGIG (reference sequence). The V gene end was trimmed by 6 bases and the J gene end by 7 bases; junction bases not matched to a gene: 11. The CDR3 coding sequence is TGTGCCTGCAACTTGGACAGGGCGCGGGAGCAGTACTTC. Translation: CACNLDRAREQYF.

The rearrangement uses TRBV2 and TRBJ2-1, with 7 bases that match TRBD1. The ends lost 4 bases at V and 9 bases at J; junction bases unmatched: 9. The CDR3 contains 14 residues. CDR1 is SNHLY and CDR2 is FYNNEI in the germline V gene. CDR3 coding DNA: TGTGCCAGCAGTGCCGGACAGGCGCAGGCTGAGCAGTTCTTC. It specifies CASSAGQAQAEQFF.